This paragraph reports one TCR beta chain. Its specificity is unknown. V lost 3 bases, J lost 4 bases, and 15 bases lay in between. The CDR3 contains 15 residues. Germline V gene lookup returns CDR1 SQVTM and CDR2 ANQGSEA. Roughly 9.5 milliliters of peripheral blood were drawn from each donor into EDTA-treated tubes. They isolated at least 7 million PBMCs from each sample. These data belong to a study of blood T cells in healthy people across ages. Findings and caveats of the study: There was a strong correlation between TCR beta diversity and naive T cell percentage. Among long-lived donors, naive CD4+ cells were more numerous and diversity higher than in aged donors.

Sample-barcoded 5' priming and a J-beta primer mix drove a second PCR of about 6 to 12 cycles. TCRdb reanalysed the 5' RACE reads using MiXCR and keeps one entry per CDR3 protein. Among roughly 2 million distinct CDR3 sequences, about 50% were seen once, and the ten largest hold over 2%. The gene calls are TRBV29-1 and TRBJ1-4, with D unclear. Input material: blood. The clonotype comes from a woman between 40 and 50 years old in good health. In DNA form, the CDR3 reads TGCAGCGTTGACGGGAGGGCCTGGGGTAATGAAAAACTGTTTTTT. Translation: CSVDGRAWGNEKLFF.